This T cell receptor beta chain was observed in a study of blood T cell repertoires in COVID-19 (dated by TCRdb to the early 2020s). About the full investigation: For ImmuneRACE Cohort 3, a participant was defined as recovered based on two consecutive negative NP/OP PCR tests, clearance by a healthcare professional, or resolution of symptoms. Samples from collaborators originated in the United States, Italy and Spain and spanned both the acute and convalescent phases of COVID-19. The prospective study material was composed of cDNA or gDNA derived from T cells, B-cell-depleted T cells, or PBMCs. Subjects who had been exposed to COVID-19, were actively infected with it, or had recovered from it provided the deeply sampled blood TCRbeta repertoires that made up the dataset. The repertoires were released in a freely available public database intended as a resource for research on the immune response to SARS-CoV-2. The samples were drawn from the first 160 participants of the ongoing ImmuneRACE study and from 950 to 1,500 subjects provided by 6 global collaborators. Nearly every sample came with metadata listing a de-identified subject ID, COVID-19 status, age in years and sex. Where available, HLA class I and class II types were taken from metadata supplied by the sample provider and were not determined by assay-based typing. Summary of the overall study and its limitations: The quantity of clinical and demographic metadata differed by source and by participant and was supplied without curation.

TCRbeta CDR3 regions were amplified from genomic DNA using the immunoSEQ Assay, a bias-controlled multiplex PCR. Processing in the source paper ran as follows. The number of nucleated cells in each sample was estimated by amplification of reference gene primers within the assay. To quantify the absolute abundance of each unique TCRbeta CDR3 rearrangement, sequence reads were collapsed and filtered. For each sample, productive Simpson clonality was calculated by taking the square root of Simpson's diversity index across productive rearrangements. TCRdb's version of the immuneACCESS table is confined to in-frame rearrangements and falls short of the full clone set. An unresolved V gene accounts for under half of the shortfall where checked; the remainder is of unknown origin. The V and J calls and clone size come from that table; D and trimming were worked out from the DNA. The sample data list under 150,000 clones, and under 90% of these were observed just once. Around 3.9% of the sample is held by the ten biggest clonotypes.

Participants in the prospective study were enrolled through a virtual design, were aged roughly 18 to 100 years, and lived in some 24 United States geographic areas. In the prospective study, participants were assigned to cohorts based on the clinical history participants reported in a screening survey and a study questionnaire. In the prospective study, whole blood, serum and a nasopharyngeal or oropharyngeal swab were collected from each participant by mobile phlebotomists. Additional blood draws and questionnaires over an approximately 2-month period could optionally be provided by prospective study participants. Prospective study blood samples were shipped either frozen or at room temperature before DNA extraction. About this clone: It has no known antigen specificity. There are no base qualities to consult, and no much larger clone falls within one base.

The CDR3 contains 15 residues, cysteine and phenylalanine counted. Just CDR3 DNA is preserved here, 45 bases in frame from base 1. At the junction V is shortened by 7 bases and J by 2 bases, with 15 bases in between. The germline V gene (reference sequence) sets CDR1 to LNHDA and CDR2 to SQIVND. Input material: PBMCs or T cells enriched from blood (not recorded which). This TCR derives from a man aged 45-60 years in a cohort exposed to, infected with or recovered from COVID-19 (not recorded which). Here the chain combines TRBV19 and TRBJ2-1; TRBD2 is a possible D gene, resting on 6 matching bases. The CDR3 sequence is CASTVGSGTYNEQFF. The bases are TGTGCCAGTACAGTGGGTAGCGGTACCTACAATGAGCAGTTCTTC.